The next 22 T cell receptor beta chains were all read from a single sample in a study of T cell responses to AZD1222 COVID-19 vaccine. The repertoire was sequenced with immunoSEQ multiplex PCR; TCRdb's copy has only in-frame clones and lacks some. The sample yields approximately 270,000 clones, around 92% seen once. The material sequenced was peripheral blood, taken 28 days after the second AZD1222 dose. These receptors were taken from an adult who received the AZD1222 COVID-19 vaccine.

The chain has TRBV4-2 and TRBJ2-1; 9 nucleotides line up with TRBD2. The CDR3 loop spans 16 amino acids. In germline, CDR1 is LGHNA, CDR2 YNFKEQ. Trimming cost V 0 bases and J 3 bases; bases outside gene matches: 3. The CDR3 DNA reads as TGTGCCAGCAGCCAAGATACAGCGGGAGGCTACAATGAGCAGTTCTTC. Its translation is CASSQDTAGGYNEQFF.

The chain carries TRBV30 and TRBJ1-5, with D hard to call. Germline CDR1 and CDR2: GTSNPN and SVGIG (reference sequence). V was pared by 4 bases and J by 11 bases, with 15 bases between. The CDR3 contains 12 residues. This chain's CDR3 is CAWKNPTGSQHF. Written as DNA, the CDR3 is TGTGCCTGGAAAAACCCCACGGGGTCCCAGCATTTT.

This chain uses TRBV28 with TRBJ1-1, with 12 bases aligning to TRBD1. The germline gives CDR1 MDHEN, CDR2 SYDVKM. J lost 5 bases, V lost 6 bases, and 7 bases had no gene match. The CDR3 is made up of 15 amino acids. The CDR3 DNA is TGTGCCAGCAGGGGGACAGGGGGCTTGGGAACTGAAGCTTTCTTT. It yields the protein CASRGTGGLGTEAFF.

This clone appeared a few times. The CDR3 DNA reads as TGTGCCAGTAGTATAGGGCAGGGACTGAACACTGAAGCTTTCTTT. Translated: CASSIGQGLNTEAFF. This rearrangement joins TRBV19 to TRBJ1-1; a weak D match, TRBD1 (5 bases). Trimming cost V 1 base and J 0 bases, with 9 bases left between them. The CDR3 length is 15 residues. The germline V gene encodes CDR1 LNHDA and CDR2 SQIVND (reference sequence).

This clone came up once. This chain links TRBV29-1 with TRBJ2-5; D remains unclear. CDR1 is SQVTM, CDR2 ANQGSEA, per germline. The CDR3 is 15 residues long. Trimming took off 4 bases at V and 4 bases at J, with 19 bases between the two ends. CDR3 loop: CSVARTPITRETQYF. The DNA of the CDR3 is TGCAGCGTTGCTCGAACACCGATTACCCGAGAGACCCAGTACTTC. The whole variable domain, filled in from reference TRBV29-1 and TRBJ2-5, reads SAVISQKPSRDICQRGTSLTIQCQVDSQVTMMFWYRQQPGQSLTLIATANQGSEATYESGFVIDKFPISRPNLTFSTLTVSNMSPEDSSIYLCSVARTPITRETQYFGPGTRLLVL.

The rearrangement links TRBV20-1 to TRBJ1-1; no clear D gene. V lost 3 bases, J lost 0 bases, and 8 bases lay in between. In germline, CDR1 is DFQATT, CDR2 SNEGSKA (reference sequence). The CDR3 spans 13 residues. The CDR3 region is CSASPGLNTEAFF. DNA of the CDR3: TGCAGTGCTAGTCCTGGCCTGAACACTGAAGCTTTCTTT.

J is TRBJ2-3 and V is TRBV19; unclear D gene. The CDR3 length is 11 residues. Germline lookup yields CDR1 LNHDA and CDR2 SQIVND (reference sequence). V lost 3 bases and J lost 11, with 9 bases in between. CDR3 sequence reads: CASSMRQMQYF. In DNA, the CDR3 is TGTGCCAGTAGTATGAGGCAGATGCAGTATTTT.

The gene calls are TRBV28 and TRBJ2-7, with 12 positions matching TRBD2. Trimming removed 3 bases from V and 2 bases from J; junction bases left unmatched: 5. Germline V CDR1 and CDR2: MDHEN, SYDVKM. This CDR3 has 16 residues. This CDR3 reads CASSFPSSGGAYEQYF. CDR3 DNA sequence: TGTGCCAGCAGTTTCCCCTCTAGCGGGGGGGCCTACGAGCAGTACTTC.

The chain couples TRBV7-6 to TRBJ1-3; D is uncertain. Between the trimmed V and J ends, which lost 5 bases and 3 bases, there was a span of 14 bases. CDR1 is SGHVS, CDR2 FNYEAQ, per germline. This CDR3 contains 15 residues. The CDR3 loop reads CASSPQQAFGNTIYF. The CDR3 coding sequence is TGTGCCAGCAGCCCCCAGCAAGCTTTTGGAAACACCATATATTTT.

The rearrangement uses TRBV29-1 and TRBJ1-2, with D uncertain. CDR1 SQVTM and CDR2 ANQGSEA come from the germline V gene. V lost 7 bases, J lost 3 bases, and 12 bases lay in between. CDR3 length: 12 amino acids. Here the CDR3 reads CSAPEGHYGYTF. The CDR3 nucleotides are TGCAGCGCCCCGGAGGGCCACTATGGCTACACCTTC.

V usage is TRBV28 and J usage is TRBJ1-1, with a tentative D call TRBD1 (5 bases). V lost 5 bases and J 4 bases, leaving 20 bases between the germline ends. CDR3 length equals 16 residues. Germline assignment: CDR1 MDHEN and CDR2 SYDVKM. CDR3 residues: CASSARAGRVRTEAFF. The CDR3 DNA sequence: TGTGCCAGCAGTGCCAGGGCTGGGAGGGTGCGCACTGAAGCTTTCTTT.

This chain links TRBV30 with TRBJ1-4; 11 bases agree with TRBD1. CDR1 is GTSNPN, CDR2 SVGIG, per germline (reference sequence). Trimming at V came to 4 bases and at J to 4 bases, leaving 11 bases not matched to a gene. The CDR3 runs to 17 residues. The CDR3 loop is CAWTGTGGPPGNEKLFF. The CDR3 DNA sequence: TGTGCCTGGACCGGGACAGGGGGGCCCCCCGGTAATGAAAAACTGTTTTTT.

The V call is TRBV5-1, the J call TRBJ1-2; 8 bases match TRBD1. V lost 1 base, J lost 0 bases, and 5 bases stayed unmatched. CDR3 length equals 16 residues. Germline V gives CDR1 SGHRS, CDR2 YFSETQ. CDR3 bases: TGCGCCAGCAGCTTGACAGGGGGGAGGGCTAACTATGGCTACACCTTC. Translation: CASSLTGGRANYGYTF.

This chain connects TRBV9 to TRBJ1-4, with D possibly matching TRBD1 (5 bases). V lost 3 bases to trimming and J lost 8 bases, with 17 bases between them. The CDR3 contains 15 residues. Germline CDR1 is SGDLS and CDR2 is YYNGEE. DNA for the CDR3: TGTGCCAGCAGCGCCGGGGGAGGGGCTAGAGAAAAACTGTTTTTT. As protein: CASSAGGGAREKLFF.

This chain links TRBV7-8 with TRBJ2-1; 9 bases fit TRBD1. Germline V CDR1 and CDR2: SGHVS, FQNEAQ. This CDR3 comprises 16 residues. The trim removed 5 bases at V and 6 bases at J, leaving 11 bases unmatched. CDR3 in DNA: TGTGCCAGCAGCACAATGACAGGGGGAAGGTTCAATGAGCAGTTCTTC. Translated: CASSTMTGGRFNEQFF.

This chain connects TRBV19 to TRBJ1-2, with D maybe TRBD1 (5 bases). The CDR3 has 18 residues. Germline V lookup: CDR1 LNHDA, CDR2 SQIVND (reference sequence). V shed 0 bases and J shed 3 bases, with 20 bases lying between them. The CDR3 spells CASSIDRNGDSGDYGYTF. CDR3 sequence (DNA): TGTGCCAGTAGTATAGATCGTAACGGAGACAGCGGAGACTATGGCTACACCTTC.

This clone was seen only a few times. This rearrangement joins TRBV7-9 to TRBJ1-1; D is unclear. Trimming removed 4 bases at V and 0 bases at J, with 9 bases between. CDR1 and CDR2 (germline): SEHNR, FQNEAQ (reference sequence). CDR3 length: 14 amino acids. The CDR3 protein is CASSSSLVNTEAFF. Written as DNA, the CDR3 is TGTGCCAGCAGCTCGAGTCTGGTGAACACTGAAGCTTTCTTT.

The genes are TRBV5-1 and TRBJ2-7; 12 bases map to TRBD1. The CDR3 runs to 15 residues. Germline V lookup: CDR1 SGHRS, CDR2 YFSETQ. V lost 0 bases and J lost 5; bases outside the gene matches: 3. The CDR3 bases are TGCGCCAGCAGCTTGGCTGGGACAGGGGGCGACGAGCAGTACTTC. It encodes CASSLAGTGGDEQYF.

The CDR3 protein is CASSPPSYGIYEQYF. In DNA form, the CDR3 reads TGTGCCAGCAGCCCCCCTTCCTACGGGATCTACGAGCAGTACTTC. J is TRBJ2-7 and V is TRBV7-9, with D tentatively TRBD2 (5 bases). The CDR3 spans 15 residues. V was trimmed by 5 bases and J by 3 bases, leaving 17 bases between them. The germline V gene has CDR1 SEHNR and CDR2 FQNEAQ (reference sequence). The whole variable domain, remainder taken from reference TRBV7-9 and TRBJ2-7, is DTGVSQNPRHKITKRGQNVTFRCDPISEHNRLYWYRQTLGQGPEFLTYFQNEAQLEKSRLLSDRFSAERPKGSFSTLEIQRTEQGDSAMYLCASSPPSYGIYEQYFGPGTRLTVT.

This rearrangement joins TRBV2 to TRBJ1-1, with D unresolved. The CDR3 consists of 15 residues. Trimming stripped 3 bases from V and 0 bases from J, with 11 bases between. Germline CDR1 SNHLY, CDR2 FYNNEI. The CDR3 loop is CASSERRLMNTEAFF. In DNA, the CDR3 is TGTGCCAGCAGTGAGCGGCGCCTTATGAACACTGAAGCTTTCTTT.

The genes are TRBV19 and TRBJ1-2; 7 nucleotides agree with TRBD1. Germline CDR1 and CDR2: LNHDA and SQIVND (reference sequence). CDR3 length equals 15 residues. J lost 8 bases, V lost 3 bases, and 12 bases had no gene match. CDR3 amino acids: CASSMGQTLLKGYTF. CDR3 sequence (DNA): TGTGCCAGTAGTATGGGACAGACACTTTTGAAGGGCTACACCTTC.

CDR3 DNA: TGTGCCAGCAGCGGGGGCCTAGCGGGGCACAATGAGCAGTTCTTC. This sequence encodes CASSGGLAGHNEQFF. V is TRBV9 and J is TRBJ2-1; 9 bases are shared with TRBD2. V trimming: 3 bases; J trimming: 5 bases; junction bases outside the gene matches: 6. Germline-derived CDR1 and CDR2 are SGDLS and YYNGEE. This CDR3 contains 15 residues. The full variable domain, its missing parts supplied by reference TRBV9 and TRBJ2-1, is DSGVTQTPKHLITATGQRVTLRCSPRSGDLSVYWYQQSLDQGLQFLIQYYNGEERAKGNILERFSAQQFPDLHSELNLSSLELGDSALYFCASSGGLAGHNEQFFGPGTRLTVL.